The clone carrying this TCR beta chain was observed many times. CDR1 is MNHEY, CDR2 SVGEGT, per germline. Trimming shortened V by 8 bases and J by 2 bases, and 15 bases separated the two germline ends. There are 14 residues in the CDR3. This record comes from a study of identical twins. Carrying unique molecular identifiers, the cDNA also gained a universal primer site through template switching. One entry per CDR3 protein results from TCRdb running MiXCR on the 5' RACE reads. The table has roughly 280,000 distinct CDR3 sequences, less than 9.5% seen once; the top ten hold 7% to 8.5%. These data also formed part of another study, on yellow fever vaccine responses in identical twins.

The sample taken for sequencing was CD8+ T cells sorted from blood. The chain uses TRBV6-2 or TRBV6-3 and TRBJ2-5; no clear D gene. The clonotype was recovered from a woman between 18 and 29 years old in good health. The CDR3 nucleotides read TGTGCCAGCCTCTATGGTCAGAATCAAGAGACCCAGTACTTC. Translating gives CASLYGQNQETQYF.